Listed here is a single TCR beta chain. The antigen is undetermined. The data originate from a study of T cell responses to AZD1222 COVID-19 vaccine. Using immunoSEQ multiplex PCR, the repertoire was profiled, and TCRdb retains in-frame clones only, with some absent. Found here are 95,000 to 150,000 clones, approximately 92% of them singletons; the top ten hold around 3.1%. The study, taken as a whole, reports: Spike-specific TCR breadth and depth went up after people got two AZD1222 doses.

Material: peripheral blood, obtained on day 0 of AZD1222 vaccination. This sequence was found in an adult in good health.

The CDR3 nucleotides read TGTGCCAGCAGTTACTCGGAAGACAGCCCGTATGGCTACACCTTC. The encoded protein is CASSYSEDSPYGYTF. The chain has TRBV6-5 and TRBJ1-2, with D possibly TRBD1 on 5 matching bases. CDR3 length: 15 amino acids. Trimming removed 0 bases at V and 5 bases at J, with 13 bases between. CDR1 is MNHEY and CDR2 is SVGAGI in the germline V gene.